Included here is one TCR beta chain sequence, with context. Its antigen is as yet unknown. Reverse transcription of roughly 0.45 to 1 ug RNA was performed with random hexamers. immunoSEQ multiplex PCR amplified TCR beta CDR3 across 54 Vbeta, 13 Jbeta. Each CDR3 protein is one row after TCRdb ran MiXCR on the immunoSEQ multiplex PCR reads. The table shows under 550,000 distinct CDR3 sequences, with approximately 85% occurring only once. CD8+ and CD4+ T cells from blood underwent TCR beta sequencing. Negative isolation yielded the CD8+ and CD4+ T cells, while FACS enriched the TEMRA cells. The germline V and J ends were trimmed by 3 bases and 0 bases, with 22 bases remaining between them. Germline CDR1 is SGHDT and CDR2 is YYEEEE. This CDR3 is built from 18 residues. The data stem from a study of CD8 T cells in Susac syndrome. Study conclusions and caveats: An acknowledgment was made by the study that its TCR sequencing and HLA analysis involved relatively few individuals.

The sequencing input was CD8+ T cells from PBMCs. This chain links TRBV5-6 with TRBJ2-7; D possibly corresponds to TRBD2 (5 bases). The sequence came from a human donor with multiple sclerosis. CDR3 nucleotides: TGTGCCAGCAGCTCGGGAATTTTTCCCCCGGAGGTCTCCTACGAGCAGTACTTC. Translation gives CASSSGIFPPEVSYEQYF.